A selection of T cell receptor beta chains follows, all from one sample in a study of Ad26.COV2.S vaccination and SARS-CoV-2 variants. This table comes from immunoSEQ multiplex PCR, and its TCRdb copy is limited to in-frame clones, with some not included. The sample includes some 480,000 clones, around 85% of them seen just once. This material consisted of peripheral blood, taken in a trial of Ad26.COV2.S vaccine versus placebo. The receptors originated from a person aged 18-60 years who received the Ad26.COV2.S COVID-19 vaccine or a placebo. CDR3s include the opening cysteine and the closing phenylalanine or tryptophan. The D gene is left open where the match is weak. Clone sizes are given selectively: once, few, many, or a class where the clone is expanded.

-	TRBV2	TRBJ2-7	TRBD1	CASKRGTGGPYEQYF	TGTGCCAGCAAGCGGGGGACAGGGGGCCCCTACGAGCAGTACTTC
-	TRBV7-8	TRBJ2-1	TRBD2	CASSPGTSGRGEQFF	TGTGCCAGCAGCCCCGGGACTAGCGGGAGGGGAGAGCAGTTCTTC
-	TRBV4-3	TRBJ2-1	-	CASSQAHSEQFF	TGCGCCAGCAGCCAGGCCCACTCTGAGCAGTTCTTC
-	TRBV29-1	TRBJ2-5	TRBD2	CSAGGSWETQYF	TGCAGCGCTGGCGGGAGCTGGGAGACCCAGTACTTC
-	TRBV5-4	TRBJ2-2	-	CASRTYNTGELFF	TGTGCCAGCAGGACATATAACACCGGGGAGCTGTTTTTT
-	TRBV30	TRBJ2-7	TRBD1	CAWSIGQAYEQYF	TGTGCCTGGAGTATCGGACAGGCATACGAGCAGTACTTC
-	TRBV11-2	TRBJ2-1	TRBD2	CASTTSGKYEQFF	TGTGCCAGCACCACTAGCGGGAAGTATGAGCAGTTCTTC
-	TRBV12-3/TRBV12-4	TRBJ1-2	TRBD1	CASSRGQGYGYTF	TGTGCCAGCAGCCGAGGACAGGGGTATGGCTACACCTTC
once	TRBV9	TRBJ2-1	-	CASSVGASSEQFF	TGTGCCAGCAGCGTAGGTGCGAGCAGTGAGCAGTTCTTC
-	TRBV7-2	TRBJ2-7	TRBD1	CASSARGQASYEQYF	TGTGCCAGCAGCGCCCGGGGACAGGCCTCCTACGAGCAGTACTTC
-	TRBV3-1/TRBV3-2	TRBJ1-1	-	CASSQVVSMENTEAFF	TGTGCCAGCAGCCAAGTTGTCTCCATGGAAAACACTGAAGCTTTCTTT
-	TRBV10-3	TRBJ2-1	-	CAISQGLAYNEQFF	TGTGCCATCAGTCAGGGTCTGGCCTACAATGAGCAGTTCTTC
-	TRBV9	TRBJ2-3	-	CASSVGGASTDTQYF	TGTGCCAGCAGCGTAGGCGGGGCTAGCACAGATACGCAGTATTTT